These T cell receptor beta chains were read from a single sample in a study of blood T cell repertoires in COVID-19. Profiling relied on immunoSEQ multiplex PCR, and the TCRdb table lists in-frame clones only, not all of them. The sample has 150,000 to 200,000 clones; 88% are singletons. The source material was peripheral blood. These receptors were taken from a man aged 65 to 79 with active or convalescent COVID-19. Both conserved end residues are part of each CDR3. A D gene is named only where the DNA matches it firmly. Some rows have no size entry. The others give once, few or many, or a class for an expanded clone.

.	TRBV30	TRBJ2-3	TRBD2	TGTGCCTGGAGTGTATGGACTAGCGGCACAGATACGCAGTATTTT	CAWSVWTSGTDTQYF
.	TRBV6-4	TRBJ2-1	TRBD2	TGTGCCAGCAGTGTCGAACTAGCGGGGAACAATGAGCAGTTCTTC	CASSVELAGNNEQFF
.	TRBV19	TRBJ1-5	TRBD1	TGTGCCAGTAGTATTGCAGGGGGCGGGGGAGTCAATCAGCCCCAGCATTTT	CASSIAGGGGVNQPQHF
.	TRBV27	TRBJ2-7	TRBD1	TGTGCCAGCAGCCAGGGGGCGAAGCCTTACGAGCAGTACTTC	CASSQGAKPYEQYF
few	TRBV11-2	TRBJ2-2	.	TGTGCCAGCAGTCCTAGTGGGAGGAACACCGGGGAGCTGTTTTTT	CASSPSGRNTGELFF
.	TRBV2	TRBJ1-1	.	TGTGCCAGCAGTGAATCTTGGACAACCTCTGGGGCTTTCTTT	CASSESWTTSGAFF
.	TRBV5-1	TRBJ1-5	TRBD1	TGCGCCAGCAGCTTGGGAGGGGGCCACGGCAATCAGCCCCAGCATTTT	CASSLGGGHGNQPQHF
few	TRBV7-9	TRBJ2-3	.	TGTGCCAGCGACCCCACTACCACAGATACGCAGTATTTT	CASDPTTTDTQYF
.	TRBV5-1	TRBJ2-5	.	TGCGCCAGCAGCGTAGAAAGACTCGGCCAAGAGACCCAGCACTTC	CASSVERLGQETQHF
.	TRBV7-8	TRBJ2-6	.	TGTGCCAGCAGTACAGGGCCCCGCTCTGGGGCCAACGTCCTGACTTTC	CASSTGPRSGANVLTF
.	TRBV19	TRBJ2-7	TRBD1	TGTGCCAGTAGTAGGACAGGGGGGTACTACGAGCAGTACTTC	CASSRTGGYYEQYF
.	TRBV29-1	TRBJ2-1	TRBD2	TGCAGCACCTCACTAGCGGGGGGATACAATGAGCAGTTCTTC	CSTSLAGGYNEQFF
.	TRBV5-6	TRBJ2-7	.	TGTGCCAGCAGCTTTCAGGGGTACGAGCAGTACTTC	CASSFQGYEQYF
.	TRBV27	TRBJ1-2	TRBD1	TGTGCCAGCGGAATTTTCGGGACAGCCGATAACTATGGCTACACCTTC	CASGIFGTADNYGYTF
many	TRBV2	TRBJ2-2	TRBD2	TGTGCCAGCAGTTCCCCCGGGACTATCCCCGGGGAGCTGTTTTTT	CASSSPGTIPGELFF
.	TRBV20-1	TRBJ1-6	TRBD1	TGCAGTGCTAGTGACAGGGTCGGCTATAATTCACCCCTCCACTTT	CSASDRVGYNSPLHF
.	TRBV4-1	TRBJ1-3	TRBD1	TGCGCCAGCAGCCAAGAGCCTTCGACAGGGGCTGGAAACACCATATATTTT	CASSQEPSTGAGNTIYF
.	TRBV10-3	TRBJ1-6	TRBD1	TGTGCCATCAGCGCCGGGGAAAGACAGGGGAATTCACCCCTCCACTTT	CAISAGERQGNSPLHF
few	TRBV9	TRBJ2-5	.	TGTGCCAGCAGCGTAGAGGCGGGCCTCCAAGAGACCCAGTACTTC	CASSVEAGLQETQYF
.	TRBV7-8	TRBJ2-5	TRBD1	TGTGCCAGCAGCCTAGAGGGGGACAGGGGGCCCCAAGAGACCCAGTACTTC	CASSLEGDRGPQETQYF
.	TRBV7-2	TRBJ1-3	TRBD1	TGTGCCAGCAGCTTAGACACAGGGGGCGCCGGAAACACCATATATTTT	CASSLDTGGAGNTIYF
.	TRBV5-1	TRBJ2-1	TRBD2	TGCGCCAGCAGCTTGAATCGGGCGGGAGGGTTCAATGAGCAGTTCTTC	CASSLNRAGGFNEQFF
once	TRBV7-2	TRBJ2-5	.	TGTGCCAGCAGGCAGGCTGAGACCCAGTACTTC	CASRQAETQYF
few	TRBV6-1	TRBJ2-7	.	TGTGCCAGCAGTGAACGTCTGAGCTCGGACGAGCAGTACTTC	CASSERLSSDEQYF
.	TRBV4-3	TRBJ1-5	.	TGCGCCAGCAGCCAAGATGGTGGGCGCAATCAGCCCCAGCATTTT	CASSQDGGRNQPQHF
.	TRBV10-3	TRBJ2-1	TRBD2	TGTGCCATCAGTGAGTCGACGGGAGGGCCTCAGCAGTTCTTC	CAISESTGGPQQFF
.	TRBV12-3/TRBV12-4	TRBJ2-7	.	TGTGCCAGCAGCCGAACAGGCGAGCAGTACTTC	CASSRTGEQYF
.	TRBV15	TRBJ1-2	.	TGTGCCACCAGCTATGGGTTAAAGGGGCAGGGCTACACCTTC	CATSYGLKGQGYTF
.	TRBV7-2	TRBJ1-5	.	TGTGCCAGCAGCTTCAACGGACAGAATCAGCCCCAGCATTTT	CASSFNGQNQPQHF
.	TRBV11-3	TRBJ2-5	.	TGTGCCAGCAGCTTAGGCAGGGGCTTATCCCGTCAAGAGACCCAGTACTTC	CASSLGRGLSRQETQYF
once	TRBV7-8	TRBJ1-6	.	TGTGCCAGCGGAACAGCCGCCTATAATTCACCCCTCCACTTT	CASGTAAYNSPLHF
many	TRBV28	TRBJ1-1	TRBD1	TGTGCCAGCATCCTTGGGACAGGACCGAACACTGAAGCTTTCTTT	CASILGTGPNTEAFF
.	TRBV9	TRBJ2-5	TRBD2	TGTGCCAGCAGCGTAGCTAGCGGGGGGCAAGAGACCCAGTACTTC	CASSVASGGQETQYF
few	TRBV28	TRBJ2-3	.	TGTGCCAGCAGTACATTACAGGGTGCAGATACGCAGTATTTT	CASSTLQGADTQYF
.	TRBV28	TRBJ2-4	.	TGTGCCAGCAGTTGGAACAGGGTGGTGAGCATTCAGTACTTC	CASSWNRVVSIQYF